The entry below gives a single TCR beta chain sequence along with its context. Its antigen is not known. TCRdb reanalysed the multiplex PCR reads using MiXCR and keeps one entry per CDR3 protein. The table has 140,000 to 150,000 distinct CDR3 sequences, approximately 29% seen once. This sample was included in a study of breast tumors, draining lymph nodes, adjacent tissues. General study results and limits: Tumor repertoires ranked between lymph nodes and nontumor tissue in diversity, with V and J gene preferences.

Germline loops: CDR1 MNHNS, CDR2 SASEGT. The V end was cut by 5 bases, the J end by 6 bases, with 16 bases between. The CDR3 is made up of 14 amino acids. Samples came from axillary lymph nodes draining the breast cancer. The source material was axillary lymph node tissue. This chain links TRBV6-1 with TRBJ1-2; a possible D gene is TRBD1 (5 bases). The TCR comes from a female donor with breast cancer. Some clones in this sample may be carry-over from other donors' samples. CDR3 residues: CASSRPGRGNGYTF. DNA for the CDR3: TGTGCCAGCAGTCGCCCCGGTAGGGGTAATGGCTACACCTTC.